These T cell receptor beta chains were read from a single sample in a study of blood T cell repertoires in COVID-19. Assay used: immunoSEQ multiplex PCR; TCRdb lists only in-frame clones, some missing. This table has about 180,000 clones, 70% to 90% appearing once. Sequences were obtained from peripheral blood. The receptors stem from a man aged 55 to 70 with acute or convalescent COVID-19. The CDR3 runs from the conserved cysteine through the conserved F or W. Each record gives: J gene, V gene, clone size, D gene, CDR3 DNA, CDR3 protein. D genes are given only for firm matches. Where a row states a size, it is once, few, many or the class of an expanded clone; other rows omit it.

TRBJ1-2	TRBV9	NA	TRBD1	TGTGCCAGCAGCCCACAACTCGGGACAGGGGGATTTGGCTACACCTTC	CASSPQLGTGGFGYTF
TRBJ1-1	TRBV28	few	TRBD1	TGTGCCAGCAGGAGACTGCGACAGGGCGGCACTGAAGCTTTCTTT	CASRRLRQGGTEAFF
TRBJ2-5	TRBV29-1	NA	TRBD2	TGCAGCGTGAGACTAGCTGCAGAGACCCAGTACTTC	CSVRLAAETQYF
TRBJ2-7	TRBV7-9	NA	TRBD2	TGTGCCAGCAGCTTACTAGCGGGAGTAGAGCAGTACTTC	CASSLLAGVEQYF
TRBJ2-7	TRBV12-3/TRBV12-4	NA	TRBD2	TGTGCCAGCAGTTCAATCCCTAGCGGGAGGGACTTC	CASSSIPSGRDF
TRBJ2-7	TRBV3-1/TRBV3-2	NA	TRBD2	TGTGCCAGCGCCAGCGGGAGCGTCAACGAGCAGTACTTC	CASASGSVNEQYF
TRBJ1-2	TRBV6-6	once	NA	TGTGCCAGCAGCCACGGCTCTAGCTATGGCTACACCTTC	CASSHGSSYGYTF
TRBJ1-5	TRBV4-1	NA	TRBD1	TGCGCCAGCAGCCAAGAAGGGGGCCCAATTGGGCCCCAGCATTTT	CASSQEGGPIGPQHF
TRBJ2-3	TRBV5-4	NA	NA	TGTGCCAGCAGCCCAGGGGGCGGGAGGGGGACAGATACGCAGTATTTT	CASSPGGGRGTDTQYF
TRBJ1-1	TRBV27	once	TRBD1	TGTGCCAGCAGTTCCTGGACAGGGGGCACTGAAGCTTTCTTT	CASSSWTGGTEAFF
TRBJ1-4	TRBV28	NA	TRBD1	TGTGCCAGCACCGGGACAGGGGACGAAAAACTGTTTTTT	CASTGTGDEKLFF
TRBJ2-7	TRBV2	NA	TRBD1	TGTGCCAGCAGTCGGACAGGGTTCTCCTACGAGCAGTACTTC	CASSRTGFSYEQYF
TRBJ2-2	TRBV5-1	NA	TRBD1	TGCGCCAGCAGCTTCCAGGGGGACGGGGAGCTGTTTTTT	CASSFQGDGELFF
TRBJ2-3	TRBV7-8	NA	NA	TGTGCCAGCAGCTTAGTCCCACAGGGCACAGATACGCAGTATTTT	CASSLVPQGTDTQYF
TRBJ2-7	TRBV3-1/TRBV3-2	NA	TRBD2	TGTGCCAGCAGCCCGGGACTAGGGGCCTACGAGCAGTACTTC	CASSPGLGAYEQYF
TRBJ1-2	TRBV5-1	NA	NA	TGCGCCAGCAGCACGGAACAGAGATATGGCTACACCTTC	CASSTEQRYGYTF
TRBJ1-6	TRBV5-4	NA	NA	TGTGCCAGCAGCCCCCGAGAGGAAAATTCACCCCTCCACTTT	CASSPREENSPLHF
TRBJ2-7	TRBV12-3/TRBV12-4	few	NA	TGTGCCAGCAGTTTGGGGGGATTCGACGAGCAGTACTTC	CASSLGGFDEQYF
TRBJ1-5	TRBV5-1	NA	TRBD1	TGCGCCAGCAGCCCGGGGGGGACAGCAACCAATCAGCCCCAGCATTTT	CASSPGGTATNQPQHF
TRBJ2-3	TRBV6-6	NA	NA	TGTGCCAGCAGTTACGGTACGGCTAGTGGCACAGATACGCAGTATTTT	CASSYGTASGTDTQYF
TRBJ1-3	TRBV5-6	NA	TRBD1	TGTGCCAGCAGCTTGCAGGGACAGGGAACCGGAAACACCATATATTTT	CASSLQGQGTGNTIYF
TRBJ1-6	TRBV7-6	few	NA	TGTGCCAGCAGCTTAAGTGGTACAAGCTCCTATAATTCACCCCTCCACTTT	CASSLSGTSSYNSPLHF
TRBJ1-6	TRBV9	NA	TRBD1	TGTGCCAGCAGCCCAACAGAGGGGAAGGGGGCGCTTCGTTATAATTCACCCCTCCACTTT	CASSPTEGKGALRYNSPLHF
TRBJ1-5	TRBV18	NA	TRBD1	TGTGCCAGCTCACCAATGGGGACAGGTGTTAGCAATCAGCCCCAGCATTTT	CASSPMGTGVSNQPQHF
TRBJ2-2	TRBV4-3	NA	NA	TGCGCCAGCAGCCAAGTGGGGAGATCAGTTGGGAGGCACGGGGAGCTGTTTTTT	CASSQVGRSVGRHGELFF
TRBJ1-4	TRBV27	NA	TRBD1	TGTGCCCATGGACAGGGGGCCTCAACTAATGAAAAACTGTTTTTT	CAHGQGASTNEKLFF
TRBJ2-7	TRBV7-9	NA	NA	TGTGCCAGCAGCCCTAGCGGTCGGAGGGGGTCCTACGAGCAGTACTTC	CASSPSGRRGSYEQYF
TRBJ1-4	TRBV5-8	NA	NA	TGTGCCAGCAGCTGGGGCGCGGTGAATGAAAAACTGTTTTTT	CASSWGAVNEKLFF
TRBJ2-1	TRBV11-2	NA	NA	TGTGCCAGCAGCCCTGGGCGTTTTGAGCAGTTCTTC	CASSPGRFEQFF
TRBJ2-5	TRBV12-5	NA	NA	TGTGCTAGTGGTTTGGGCAGGCTCGGGGGAGAGACCCAGTACTTC	CASGLGRLGGETQYF
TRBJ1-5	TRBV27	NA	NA	TGTGCCAGCAGTTTAAGGGAGGGCAATCAGCCCCAGCATTTT	CASSLREGNQPQHF
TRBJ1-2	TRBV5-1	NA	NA	TGCGCCAGCAGCTTGGTACCTGACAGAGATCGTGGCTACACCTTC	CASSLVPDRDRGYTF
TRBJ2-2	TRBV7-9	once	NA	TGTGCCAGCAGCTTACAGGGTGTGAACACCGGGGAGCTGTTTTTT	CASSLQGVNTGELFF
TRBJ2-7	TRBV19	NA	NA	TGTGCCAGTAGCCCCGGCAGGGCCTACGAGCAGTACTTC	CASSPGRAYEQYF
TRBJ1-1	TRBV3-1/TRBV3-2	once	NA	TGTGCCAGCAGCCAACCCACCGCCGGAGGCACTGAAGCTTTCTTT	CASSQPTAGGTEAFF
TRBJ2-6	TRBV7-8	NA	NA	TGTGCCAGCAGCTTAAGGGCGGGCATACCCTCTGGGGCCAACGTCCTGACTTTC	CASSLRAGIPSGANVLTF
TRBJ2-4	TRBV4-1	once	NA	TGCGCCAGCAGCCAAGAATGGTCCGGGGGGCCCGCCAAAAACATTCAGTACTTC	CASSQEWSGGPAKNIQYF
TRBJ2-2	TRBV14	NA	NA	TGTGCCAGCAGCCAGGCCCCGAACACCGGGGAGCTGTTTTTT	CASSQAPNTGELFF
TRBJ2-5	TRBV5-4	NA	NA	TGTGCCAGCAGCCCCCAAAGTGGGGGGACAGAGACCCAGTACTTC	CASSPQSGGTETQYF
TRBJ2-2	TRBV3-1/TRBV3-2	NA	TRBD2	TGTGCCAGCAGCCCTTGGACTAGCGGGACCACCGGGGAGCTGTTTTTT	CASSPWTSGTTGELFF
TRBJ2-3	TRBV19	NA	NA	TGTGCCAGTAGAATTGGGGGGTCGGCAGATACGCAGTATTTT	CASRIGGSADTQYF
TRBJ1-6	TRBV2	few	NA	TGTGCCCGGAGGCGGGGGGCATATAATTCACCCCTCCACTTT	CARRRGAYNSPLHF
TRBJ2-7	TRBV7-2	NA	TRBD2	TGTGCCAGCAGCCTGGGGACTAGCGCTACCTACGAGCAGTACTTC	CASSLGTSATYEQYF
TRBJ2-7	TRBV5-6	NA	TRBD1	TGTGCCAGCAGCAAAAGCCATCTGGGACAGGGATACTACGAGCAGTACTTC	CASSKSHLGQGYYEQYF
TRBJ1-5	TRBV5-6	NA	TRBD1	TGTGCCAGCAGCTTCCGACAGGGTGGGAGCAATCAGCCCCAGCATTTT	CASSFRQGGSNQPQHF
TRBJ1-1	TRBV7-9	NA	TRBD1	TGTGCCAGCAGCTTATCCGGGACAGGGGTGGCCACTGAAGCTTTCTTT	CASSLSGTGVATEAFF
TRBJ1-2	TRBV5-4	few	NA	TGTGCCAGCAGCTTGGCTAAGGGAGATGGCTACACCTTC	CASSLAKGDGYTF